This TCR beta chain emerged from a study of response to subunit inactivated influenza vaccine. MiXCR, run by TCRdb on the RT-PCR reads, gives a single entry per CDR3 protein. The sample holds some 500,000 distinct CDR3 sequences, approximately 15% seen once. Per the germline V gene, CDR1 is SSHAT and CDR2 is FNYEAQ (reference sequence). This CDR3 contains 14 residues. This clonotype was counted a few times. Its antigen is as yet unknown. One end of the junction fails to match germline, which may point to a read error. The study's findings and limits: Authors suggested few new T cells are recruited by each seasonal influenza vaccination.

This specimen was CD4+ T cells sorted from PBMCs, taken around 2 years after vaccination. This sequence was found in a man aged 45 to 70 who received an inactivated influenza vaccine. The chain couples TRBV7-7 to TRBJ2-2; 8 positions match TRBD1. As DNA, the CDR3 is TGTGCTAGCACCGCAGGGGGCCCCACCGGGGAGCTGTTTTTT. It is translated as CASTAGGPTGELFF.